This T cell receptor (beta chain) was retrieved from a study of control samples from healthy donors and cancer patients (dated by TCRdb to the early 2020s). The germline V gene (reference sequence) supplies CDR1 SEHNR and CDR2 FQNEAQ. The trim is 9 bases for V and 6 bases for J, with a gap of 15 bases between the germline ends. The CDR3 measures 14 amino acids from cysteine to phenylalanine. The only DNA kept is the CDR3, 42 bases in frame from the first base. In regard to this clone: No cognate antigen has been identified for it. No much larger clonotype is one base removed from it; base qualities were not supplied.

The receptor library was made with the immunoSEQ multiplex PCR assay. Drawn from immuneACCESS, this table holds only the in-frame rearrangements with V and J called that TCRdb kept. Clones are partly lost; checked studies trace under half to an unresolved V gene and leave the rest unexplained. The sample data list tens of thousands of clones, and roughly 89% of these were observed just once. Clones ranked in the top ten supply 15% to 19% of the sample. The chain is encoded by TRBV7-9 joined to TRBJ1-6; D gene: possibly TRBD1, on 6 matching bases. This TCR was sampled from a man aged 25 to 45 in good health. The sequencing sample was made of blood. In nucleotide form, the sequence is TGTGCCAGTCGGCAGGGGCAGGTTAATTCACCCCTCCACTTT. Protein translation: CASRQGQVNSPLHF. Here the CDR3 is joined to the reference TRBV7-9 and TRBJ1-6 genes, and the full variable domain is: DTGVSQNPRHKITKRGQNVTFRCDPISEHNRLYWYRQTLGQGPEFLTYFQNEAQLEKSRLLSDRFSAERPKGSFSTLEIQRTEQGDSAMYLCASRQGQVNSPLHFGNGTRLTVT.